The text below deals with one T cell receptor beta chain. Antigen specificity is unknown. The validation cohort, a group of 120 subjects, included the donors and was separate from the approximately 660-subject first cohort. Measured with immunoSEQ multiplex PCR; TCRdb has only the in-frame clones, and not every one. Of approximately 160,000 clones listed, 75% to 95% were seen once; the top ten hold about 3%. This specimen comes from a study of cytomegalovirus exposure and HLA in healthy donors. The CDR3 length is 15 residues. CDR1 and CDR2 (germline): SNHLY, FYNNEI. Between the trimmed V and J ends, which lost 6 bases and 4 bases, there was a span of 15 bases. The study's findings and limits: Many donors carried some public TCRs, although rarity characterized most TCR sequences. Associated with cytomegalovirus, according to the listing, were fewer than 200 TCR beta chains. Testing in vitro showed a few CMV-associated chains specific for CMV antigens.

The chain has TRBV2 and TRBJ1-4, with D possibly TRBD1 on 5 matching bases. The specimen was PBMCs. The origin of this receptor is a woman under 30 in good health and CMV-seropositive. The DNA of the CDR3 is TGTGCCAGCAGCTTGGGCAGGGCATATAATGAAAAACTGTTTTTT. This encodes CASSLGRAYNEKLFF.